Sequencing of this TCR beta chain was carried out in a study of blood T cell repertoires in COVID-19. For the study at large: Acute and convalescent COVID-19 samples came from the United States, Italy and Spain.

Germline assignment: CDR1 LNHDA and CDR2 SQIVND (reference sequence). The V end was cut by 3 bases, the J end by 5 bases, with 12 bases between. This CDR3 has 14 amino acids. Assay: immunoSEQ multiplex PCR; the TCRdb copy retains only in-frame clones and omits some. The sample shows 250,000 or so clones, about 88% of them seen only once. The chain uses TRBV19 and TRBJ2-3; D is ambiguous. This TCR derives from a woman in her seventies with active or convalescent COVID-19. Sequencing was done on a sample of peripheral blood. The CDR3 sequence is CASSMGPVIDTQYF. CDR3 coding DNA: TGTGCCAGTAGTATGGGCCCCGTAATAGATACGCAGTATTTT.